Reported below is one T cell receptor beta chain. Its matching antigen is unknown. The CDR3 totals 16 residues. CDR1 is LNHDA and CDR2 is SQIVND in the germline V gene (reference sequence). The V and J ends lost 7 bases and 6 bases respectively, with 23 bases between them. The sample originates from a study of beta chain features in type 1 diabetes. Every isolated RNA sample was fully reverse transcribed, so sequencing captured expressed TCRB transcripts. Naive, central memory and regulatory T cell samples came to a mean of approximately 4 million reads. The protocol was immunoSEQ multiplex PCR, while the TCRdb copy is restricted to in-frame clones and leaves out a portion. The sample has some 350,000 clones, about 13% seen once; the top ten hold about 0.015%. Study outcomes and limitations: Significant though moderate, a shortening of TCRB CDR3s appeared in all four CD4+ subsets of Type 1 diabetes patients. Naive, central memory and Treg TCRB repertoires appeared more alike in patients than in healthy donors.

The TCR was taken from a woman between 18 and 29 years old with type 1 diabetes. Sequencing was performed on naive CD4+ T cells from blood. V is TRBV19 and J is TRBJ2-3; D perhaps matches TRBD2 (5 bases). In nucleotides, the CDR3 is TGTGCCAGTACCCAAGCCCCGAGCACCACGGGGGATACGCAGTATTTT. Its protein product is CASTQAPSTTGDTQYF.